This TCR beta chain is drawn from a study of shared T cell receptors in the human thymus. From germline, CDR1 is MDHEN and CDR2 SYDVKM. Between the trimmed V and J ends, which lost 5 bases and 0 bases, there was a span of 14 bases. The CDR3 loop spans 17 amino acids. This clone was counted only a few times. The assay was immunoSEQ multiplex PCR, and TCRdb's table has in-frame clones only and misses some. The top ten clones hold more than 0.01% of a sample with 600,000 to 900,000 clones, 70% to 90% of them seen once. The sample was also reused in another study, on human thymus T cells. According to that study: Blood and thymic repertoires both appeared biased in V and J gene usage.

Material for sequencing was thymocytes. The sequence was obtained from a girl in the first two years of life with a congenital heart defect. V gene TRBV28 combines with J gene TRBJ1-6; unclear D gene. The CDR3 nucleotides read TGTGCCAGCAGTCCAAGTGCCCGTAGCTCCTATAATTCACCCCTCCACTTT. Translation: CASSPSARSSYNSPLHF.